This is a list of T cell receptor beta chains from one sample in a study of T cell responses to AZD1222 COVID-19 vaccine. TCRdb keeps only in-frame clones here, not all; method: immunoSEQ multiplex PCR. The sample holds approximately 100,000 clones, 90% seen once. The sample in question was peripheral blood, obtained on day 0 of AZD1222 vaccination. Every receptor here comes from an adult in good health. Both conserved end residues are part of each CDR3. The order of the fields is D gene, J gene, clone size, V gene, CDR3 DNA, CDR3 protein. D genes are given only for firm matches. Rows give clone size only sometimes, using once, few, many, or a class for an expanded clone.

D: TRBD1
J: TRBJ2-5
size: NA
V: TRBV2
DNA: TGTGCCAGCACGGGACAGGGGAGAGAGACCCAGTACTTC
CDR3: CASTGQGRETQYF

D: NA
J: TRBJ1-2
size: NA
V: TRBV29-1
DNA: TGCAGCGTTGGGGACGTCCCTAACTATGGCTACACCTTC
CDR3: CSVGDVPNYGYTF

D: NA
J: TRBJ2-2
size: once
V: TRBV12-5
DNA: TGTGCTAGTGGTTTCCAGGGGGGGGAGCTGTTTTTT
CDR3: CASGFQGGELFF

D: TRBD1
J: TRBJ1-2
size: NA
V: TRBV9
DNA: TGTGCCAGCAGCGCCGGACAGGGAGCTAACTATGGCTACACCTTC
CDR3: CASSAGQGANYGYTF

D: TRBD1
J: TRBJ1-1
size: NA
V: TRBV5-1
DNA: TGCGCCAGCAGCCCCGAACAGGGGCGGGCCACTGAAGCTTTCTTT
CDR3: CASSPEQGRATEAFF

D: NA
J: TRBJ1-1
size: NA
V: TRBV4-1
DNA: TGCGCCAGCAGCCAAGGCCCCACGGGGGAGAACACTGAAGCTTTCTTT
CDR3: CASSQGPTGENTEAFF

D: NA
J: TRBJ1-3
size: NA
V: TRBV7-2
DNA: TGTGCCAGCAGCTACCGGGAGACGGGAAACACCATATATTTT
CDR3: CASSYRETGNTIYF

D: NA
J: TRBJ1-5
size: NA
V: TRBV12-3/TRBV12-4
DNA: TGTGCCAGCAGTTTGGCAGGGGATCAGCCCCAGCATTTT
CDR3: CASSLAGDQPQHF

D: TRBD1
J: TRBJ1-6
size: NA
V: TRBV3-1/TRBV3-2
DNA: TGTGCCAGCAGCCCTGGACAGGGGGCTTCACCCCTCCACTTT
CDR3: CASSPGQGASPLHF

D: TRBD1
J: TRBJ2-7
size: NA
V: TRBV7-2
DNA: TGTGCCAGCAGCCCAGGGGGTTCCCTCTACGAGCAGTACTTC
CDR3: CASSPGGSLYEQYF

D: TRBD2
J: TRBJ2-3
size: NA
V: TRBV7-2
DNA: TGTGCCAGCAGCTTCAGCGGGGGTCGCACAGATACGCAGTATTTT
CDR3: CASSFSGGRTDTQYF

D: NA
J: TRBJ1-2
size: NA
V: TRBV5-4
DNA: TGTGCCAGCAGCCGATGGGGAGAAAACTATGGCTACACCTTC
CDR3: CASSRWGENYGYTF

D: NA
J: TRBJ1-1
size: NA
V: TRBV28
DNA: TGTGCCAGCATCCTGGGGCAGGGGCTAACCACTGAAGCTTTCTTT
CDR3: CASILGQGLTTEAFF

D: NA
J: TRBJ2-2
size: NA
V: TRBV5-1
DNA: TGCGCCAGCAGCCTTACTTGGGGGCGTGACGGGGAGCTGTTTTTT
CDR3: CASSLTWGRDGELFF

D: TRBD1
J: TRBJ1-1
size: few
V: TRBV28
DNA: TGTGCCAGCAGTCCATTGACAGGGGAAGGCACTGAAGCTTTCTTT
CDR3: CASSPLTGEGTEAFF

D: NA
J: TRBJ1-4
size: NA
V: TRBV6-5
DNA: TGTGCCAGCTCAGAGGAGGGGCTCACTAATGAAAAACTGTTTTTT
CDR3: CASSEEGLTNEKLFF

D: NA
J: TRBJ1-4
size: NA
V: TRBV10-3
DNA: TGTGCCATCAGGGCCGGGGCAACTAATGAAAAACTGTTTTTT
CDR3: CAIRAGATNEKLFF

D: TRBD2
J: TRBJ2-3
size: NA
V: TRBV4-3
DNA: TGCGCCAGCAGCTCCCTTAGCGGGACTAGCGGGGGAATGCCAGATACGCAGTATTTT
CDR3: CASSSLSGTSGGMPDTQYF

D: NA
J: TRBJ1-2
size: NA
V: TRBV5-4
DNA: TGTGCCAGCAGCTTGGAGAACGGGGGGTATGGCTACACCTTC
CDR3: CASSLENGGYGYTF

D: TRBD1
J: TRBJ2-7
size: NA
V: TRBV5-6
DNA: TGTGCCAGCAGCTGGACAGGACCCTCCTACGAGCAGTACTTC
CDR3: CASSWTGPSYEQYF

D: NA
J: TRBJ2-5
size: NA
V: TRBV5-1
DNA: TGCGCCAGCGCAGCAGGAGGCGGGTTAATTAGCCGTGAAGAGACCCAGTACTTC
CDR3: CASAAGGGLISREETQYF

D: NA
J: TRBJ2-7
size: NA
V: TRBV7-2
DNA: TGTGCCAGCAGCTTAGGCACAAACTACGAGCAGTACTTC
CDR3: CASSLGTNYEQYF

D: TRBD1
J: TRBJ1-4
size: once
V: TRBV5-4
DNA: TGTGCCAGCAGCCGGGACAGAGCCTCTAATGAAAAACTGTTTTTT
CDR3: CASSRDRASNEKLFF

D: NA
J: TRBJ1-4
size: NA
V: TRBV4-1
DNA: TGCGCCAGCAGCCAAGCGGGGGGTGGTAGCGAAAAACTGTTTTTT
CDR3: CASSQAGGGSEKLFF

D: TRBD1
J: TRBJ2-3
size: NA
V: TRBV10-3
DNA: TGTGCCATCGCCCGGGACAGGGGGCCCACAGATACGCAGTATTTT
CDR3: CAIARDRGPTDTQYF

D: NA
J: TRBJ1-5
size: NA
V: TRBV18
DNA: TGTGCCAGCTCGAGCGGTAGCAATCAGCCCCAGCATTTT
CDR3: CASSSGSNQPQHF

D: NA
J: TRBJ2-3
size: NA
V: TRBV10-1
DNA: TGCGCCAGCAGTACTAGCACAGATACGCAGTATTTT
CDR3: CASSTSTDTQYF

D: NA
J: TRBJ2-7
size: NA
V: TRBV4-2
DNA: TGTGCCAGCAGCCAAGATCAAGACGAGCAGTACTTC
CDR3: CASSQDQDEQYF

D: TRBD1
J: TRBJ1-1
size: NA
V: TRBV5-8
DNA: TGTGCCAGCAGCTTGATTGGACAGGGGAACACTGAAGCTTTCTTT
CDR3: CASSLIGQGNTEAFF

D: TRBD1
J: TRBJ2-7
size: NA
V: TRBV7-8
DNA: TGTGCCAGCAGCCCTAGGACAGGGGAGCCCTACGAGCAGTACTTC
CDR3: CASSPRTGEPYEQYF

D: NA
J: TRBJ1-2
size: NA
V: TRBV29-1
DNA: TGCAGCGTTGAGACAGCCAACTATGGCTACACCTTC
CDR3: CSVETANYGYTF